This is a list of T cell receptor beta chains from one sample in a study of blood T cell repertoires in COVID-19. The protocol was immunoSEQ multiplex PCR, while the TCRdb copy is restricted to in-frame clones and leaves out a portion. The repertoire holds about half a million clones, 80% to 90% seen once, with about 3.2% in the top ten. Sequencing was performed on peripheral blood. The receptors come from a human donor in a cohort sampled during active COVID-19. Both conserved end residues are part of each CDR3. The D gene is left open where the match is weak. Clone size appears in some rows only: once, few, many, or a class for an expanded clone.

d_gene: TRBD1; abundance: NA; v_gene: TRBV29-1; j_gene: TRBJ1-1; CDR3aa: CSGRQGMNTEAFF; CDR3nt: TGCAGCGGCCGACAGGGAATGAACACTGAAGCTTTCTTT
d_gene: TRBD2; abundance: NA; v_gene: TRBV10-1; j_gene: TRBJ2-7; CDR3aa: CASRERREPLHCSYEQYF; CDR3nt: TGCGCCAGCAGAGAGAGGCGGGAGCCCCTTCACTGCTCCTACGAGCAGTACTTC
d_gene: TRBD1; abundance: NA; v_gene: TRBV4-1; j_gene: TRBJ2-1; CDR3aa: CASSQEQGTLDEQFF; CDR3nt: TGCGCCAGCAGCCAAGAACAGGGGACATTGGATGAGCAGTTCTTC
d_gene: NA; abundance: NA; v_gene: TRBV29-1; j_gene: TRBJ1-1; CDR3aa: CSVGHSLEAFF; CDR3nt: TGCAGCGTTGGGCACAGTCTTGAAGCTTTCTTT
d_gene: TRBD1; abundance: NA; v_gene: TRBV6-2/TRBV6-3; j_gene: TRBJ1-5; CDR3aa: CASSLGTVKGDQPQHF; CDR3nt: TGTGCCAGCAGCCTCGGGACAGTCAAGGGGGATCAGCCCCAGCATTTT
d_gene: NA; abundance: NA; v_gene: TRBV24-1; j_gene: TRBJ2-1; CDR3aa: CATSDPTGSSYNEQFF; CDR3nt: TGTGCCACCAGTGACCCAACAGGGAGCTCCTACAATGAGCAGTTCTTC
d_gene: TRBD2; abundance: NA; v_gene: TRBV7-2; j_gene: TRBJ2-1; CDR3aa: CASSVRAGSYNEQFF; CDR3nt: TGTGCCAGCAGTGTGAGAGCGGGAAGCTACAATGAGCAGTTCTTC
d_gene: TRBD1; abundance: NA; v_gene: TRBV2; j_gene: TRBJ2-5; CDR3aa: CASARQGEETQYF; CDR3nt: TGTGCCAGCGCCCGACAGGGGGAAGAGACCCAGTACTTC
d_gene: NA; abundance: NA; v_gene: TRBV4-3; j_gene: TRBJ2-5; CDR3aa: CASSQDPTGFQETQYF; CDR3nt: TGCGCCAGCAGCCAAGATCCCACAGGGTTCCAAGAGACCCAGTACTTC
d_gene: NA; abundance: NA; v_gene: TRBV6-1; j_gene: TRBJ1-1; CDR3aa: CASSEETGTLSVVAFF; CDR3nt: TGTGCCAGCAGTGAAGAAACCGGGACACTTTCGGTCGTAGCTTTCTTT
d_gene: TRBD1; abundance: NA; v_gene: TRBV5-1; j_gene: TRBJ1-1; CDR3aa: CASSSRDRAVNTEAFF; CDR3nt: TGCGCCAGCAGCTCCCGGGACAGGGCGGTGAACACTGAAGCTTTCTTT
d_gene: NA; abundance: NA; v_gene: TRBV2; j_gene: TRBJ2-7; CDR3aa: CASSVSYEQYF; CDR3nt: TGTGCCAGCAGTGTGAGTTACGAGCAGTACTTC
d_gene: NA; abundance: NA; v_gene: TRBV24-1; j_gene: TRBJ1-2; CDR3aa: CATSDQTQGQGYTF; CDR3nt: TGTGCCACCAGTGATCAAACTCAGGGGCAGGGCTACACCTTC
d_gene: NA; abundance: NA; v_gene: TRBV27; j_gene: TRBJ2-7; CDR3aa: CASSLDRFTYEQYF; CDR3nt: TGTGCCAGCAGTTTGGACAGATTCACCTACGAGCAGTACTTC
d_gene: TRBD1; abundance: NA; v_gene: TRBV25-1; j_gene: TRBJ2-7; CDR3aa: CASSEYNRGYIRGQYF; CDR3nt: TGTGCCAGCAGTGAATATAACAGGGGTTATATTAGAGGGCAGTACTTC
d_gene: NA; abundance: NA; v_gene: TRBV12-3/TRBV12-4; j_gene: TRBJ1-2; CDR3aa: CASSLGTYGYTF; CDR3nt: TGTGCCAGCAGTTTAGGGACATATGGCTACACCTTC
d_gene: TRBD1; abundance: NA; v_gene: TRBV6-5; j_gene: TRBJ2-7; CDR3aa: CASSPTGVVFYEQYF; CDR3nt: TGTGCCAGCAGTCCTACAGGGGTAGTTTTCTACGAGCAGTACTTC
d_gene: NA; abundance: few; v_gene: TRBV11-3; j_gene: TRBJ2-7; CDR3aa: CASSLGGSEQYF; CDR3nt: TGTGCCAGCAGCTTAGGAGGGAGCGAGCAGTACTTC
d_gene: NA; abundance: NA; v_gene: TRBV6-5; j_gene: TRBJ1-6; CDR3aa: CASSPRGSPLHF; CDR3nt: TGTGCCAGCAGTCCCAGGGGTTCACCCCTCCACTTT
d_gene: TRBD2; abundance: once; v_gene: TRBV4-1; j_gene: TRBJ2-1; CDR3aa: CASSQEELAGAPEQFF; CDR3nt: TGCGCCAGCAGCCAAGAGGAATTAGCGGGAGCGCCTGAGCAGTTCTTC
d_gene: TRBD2; abundance: NA; v_gene: TRBV3-1/TRBV3-2; j_gene: TRBJ2-3; CDR3aa: CASSQARLGGADTQYF; CDR3nt: TGTGCCAGCAGCCAGGCAAGATTGGGGGGGGCAGATACGCAGTATTTT
d_gene: NA; abundance: once; v_gene: TRBV5-1; j_gene: TRBJ1-3; CDR3aa: CASSLAGGSGNTIYF; CDR3nt: TGCGCCAGCAGCTTGGCCGGAGGGTCCGGAAACACCATATATTTT
d_gene: TRBD1; abundance: NA; v_gene: TRBV5-1; j_gene: TRBJ2-2; CDR3aa: CASSLFRDRGLLGTGELFF; CDR3nt: TGCGCCAGCAGCTTGTTTCGGGACAGAGGATTGTTAGGCACCGGGGAGCTGTTTTTT
d_gene: NA; abundance: NA; v_gene: TRBV5-1; j_gene: TRBJ1-3; CDR3aa: CASSLDPGGVGNTIYF; CDR3nt: TGCGCCAGCAGCTTGGATCCGGGAGGGGTTGGAAACACCATATATTTT
d_gene: NA; abundance: NA; v_gene: TRBV2; j_gene: TRBJ1-1; CDR3aa: CASRYREESTEAFF; CDR3nt: TGTGCCAGCAGGTACAGGGAAGAAAGCACTGAAGCTTTCTTT
d_gene: TRBD1; abundance: NA; v_gene: TRBV19; j_gene: TRBJ2-7; CDR3aa: CASSLSGTGERYEQYF; CDR3nt: TGTGCCAGTAGTCTTTCTGGGACAGGGGAGAGGTACGAGCAGTACTTC
d_gene: NA; abundance: NA; v_gene: TRBV9; j_gene: TRBJ2-2; CDR3aa: CASSRFLQGTGELFF; CDR3nt: TGTGCCAGCAGCCGGTTCTTACAGGGAACCGGGGAGCTGTTTTTT
d_gene: NA; abundance: NA; v_gene: TRBV7-8; j_gene: TRBJ2-7; CDR3aa: CASSLGTLVNYEQYF; CDR3nt: TGTGCCAGCAGCTTAGGGACACTCGTAAACTACGAGCAGTACTTC
d_gene: NA; abundance: NA; v_gene: TRBV28; j_gene: TRBJ2-7; CDR3aa: CASSFPLGQEKQYF; CDR3nt: TGTGCCAGCAGTTTCCCCCTGGGGCAGGAGAAGCAGTACTTC
d_gene: NA; abundance: NA; v_gene: TRBV9; j_gene: TRBJ1-1; CDR3aa: CASSRQMNTEAFF; CDR3nt: TGTGCCAGCAGCCGACAGATGAACACTGAAGCTTTCTTT
d_gene: TRBD1; abundance: NA; v_gene: TRBV6-5; j_gene: TRBJ2-2; CDR3aa: CASRKQGTGELFF; CDR3nt: TGTGCCAGCAGAAAACAGGGGACCGGGGAGCTGTTTTTT
d_gene: TRBD1; abundance: NA; v_gene: TRBV6-2/TRBV6-3; j_gene: TRBJ2-3; CDR3aa: CASSTGALDTQYF; CDR3nt: TGTGCCAGCAGTACAGGGGCCCTAGATACGCAGTATTTT
d_gene: NA; abundance: NA; v_gene: TRBV4-2; j_gene: TRBJ2-2; CDR3aa: CASSQGNSPQRELFF; CDR3nt: TGTGCCAGCAGCCAAGGTAACAGCCCTCAAAGGGAGCTGTTTTTT